These 13 T cell receptor beta chains were sequenced from one sample in a study of control samples from healthy donors and cancer patients. Profiled with immunoSEQ multiplex PCR; TCRdb holds only in-frame clones, not every one. The sample carries roughly 86,000 clones, roughly nine tenths recorded once. Sequences were obtained from blood. These receptors all stem from a man aged 25-45 years in good health.

The rearrangement uses TRBV5-1 and TRBJ2-5; 11 bases fit TRBD2. The CDR3 length is 16 residues. The germline V gene encodes CDR1 SGHRS and CDR2 YFSETQ. The ends lost 6 bases at V and 1 base at J; junction bases unmatched: 8. The CDR3, as DNA: TGCGCCAGCACCCCCCGACTAGCGGGACCCCAAGAGACCCAGTACTTC. This encodes CASTPRLAGPQETQYF.

This clone appeared once. The chain is built from TRBV28 and TRBJ2-7; 9 bases map to TRBD1. CDR3 length: 15 residues. The J segment lost 4 bases and the V segment lost 2 bases, leaving 6 bases of the junction unmatched. CDR1 and CDR2 from the germline V gene are MDHEN and SYDVKM. CDR3 sequence: CASSLGGTGLYEQYF. The CDR3 DNA is TGTGCCAGCAGTTTAGGGGGGACAGGGTTGTACGAGCAGTACTTC.

V usage is TRBV29-1 and J usage is TRBJ1-2; TRBD1 matches 8 bases. V trimming: 6 bases; J trimming: 7 bases; junction bases outside the gene matches: 13. CDR1 is SQVTM, CDR2 ANQGSEA, per germline. The CDR3 contains 14 residues. The CDR3 sequence is CSVEEDHRGFGYTF. The CDR3 DNA is TGCAGCGTAGAGGAGGACCACAGGGGGTTTGGCTACACCTTC.

The chain links TRBV28 to TRBJ1-5; perhaps TRBD1 as D (5 bases). Trimming removed 4 bases at V and 7 bases at J, with 17 bases between. From germline, CDR1 is MDHEN and CDR2 SYDVKM. CDR3 size: 15 residues. The CDR3 nucleotides are TGTGCCAGCAGTTCAGGGACCGCGGGAACACAGCCCCAGCATTTT. This translates into CASSSGTAGTQPQHF.

CDR3 nucleotides: TGTGCCAGCGGCCTAGCGGGAGGGCCCTACGAGCAGTACTTC. Encoded protein: CASGLAGGPYEQYF. This chain links TRBV27 with TRBJ2-7; the match to TRBD2 covers 12 bases. V shed 8 bases and J 2 bases; nucleotides not matched to a gene: 4. The CDR3 has 14 residues. The germline V gene has CDR1 MNHEY and CDR2 SMNVEV (reference sequence).

The gene calls are TRBV6-6 and TRBJ2-4; 9 bases map to TRBD2. The length of the CDR3 is 14 residues. Trimming removed 7 bases from V and 6 bases from J; junction bases left unmatched: 7. The V gene's germline CDR1 is MNHNY and CDR2 SVGAGI (reference sequence). DNA for the CDR3: TGTGCCAGCACTACTCTAGCGGGGCCAAACATTCAGTACTTC. Translated, it gives CASTTLAGPNIQYF.

The chain links TRBV7-2 to TRBJ2-7; D remains unclear. Germline V gene lookup returns CDR1 SGHTA and CDR2 FQGNSA. The CDR3 extends over 15 amino acids. V was pared by 1 base and J by 4 bases, with 14 bases between. CDR3: CASSLGAPGTYEQYF. The CDR3 DNA sequence: TGTGCCAGCAGCTTAGGGGCGCCGGGCACGTACGAGCAGTACTTC.

The gene calls are TRBV28 and TRBJ1-1; TRBD1 is a possible D gene (6 bases). The germline V gene encodes CDR1 MDHEN and CDR2 SYDVKM. The CDR3 is made up of 14 amino acids. Trimming pared 4 bases from V and 3 bases from J, leaving 12 bases between. Here the CDR3 reads CASSSGGPYTEAFF. CDR3 DNA: TGTGCCAGCAGTTCTGGGGGGCCGTACACTGAAGCTTTCTTT.

The chain combines TRBV21-1 with TRBJ2-7; the DNA was not compared with TRBD1, the D call given in the table. TRBV21-1 is deemed a pseudogene. The CDR3 is 16 amino acids. The CDR3 DNA sequence: TGTGCCAGCAGCAAAAGGATAGCAGGGGGTAGCTACGAGCAGTACTTC. It specifies CASSKRIAGGSYEQYF.

The table lists this clone with a count of one. This rearrangement joins TRBV7-8 to TRBJ2-2; 12 bases align to TRBD2. This CDR3 is 17 amino acids long. Germline V CDR1 and CDR2: SGHVS, FQNEAQ. The V segment lost 6 bases and the J segment 2 bases; nucleotides outside the gene matches: 7. CDR3 DNA sequence: TGTGCCAGCAGATCGGGGACTAGCGGGTTAAACACCGGGGAGCTGTTTTTT. Protein product: CASRSGTSGLNTGELFF.

The chain recombines TRBV3-1 (or the pseudogene TRBV3-2) with TRBJ2-6; D is perhaps TRBD1 (5 bases). Germline V gene lookup returns CDR1 LGHDT and CDR2 YNNKEL (reference sequence). CDR3 length: 16 residues. With 0 bases removed from V and 0 bases from J, the gap between germline ends came to 6 bases. As DNA, the CDR3 is TGTGCCAGCAGCCAAGAGACAGACTCTGGGGCCAACGTCCTGACTTTC. Protein product: CASSQETDSGANVLTF.

In its sample, this clone was seen a few times. This chain connects TRBV5-3 to TRBJ2-2; TRBD2 aligns across 7 bases. TRBV5-3 is reported as an ORF; its role is uncertain. CDR3 size: 17 residues. The V segment lost 5 bases and the J segment 6 bases; nucleotides outside the gene matches: 16. The CDR3 sequence: CARRALADPLGAGELFF. The CDR3 nucleotides are TGTGCCAGAAGAGCTCTAGCGGACCCCTTAGGGGCCGGGGAGCTGTTTTTT.

The J gene is TRBJ1-1, the V gene TRBV3-1 (or the pseudogene TRBV3-2); TRBD1 matches at 8 bases. The germline gives CDR1 LGHDT, CDR2 YNNKEL (reference sequence). V lost 7 bases and J lost 5; bases outside the gene matches: 9. The CDR3 covers 14 residues. CDR3 protein: CASTRQGSFTEAFF. As DNA, the CDR3 is TGTGCCAGCACCCGACAGGGGAGTTTTACTGAAGCTTTCTTT.